These 25 T cell receptor beta chains came from one sample sequenced in a study of blood T cell repertoires in COVID-19 (dated by TCRdb to about 2020). Library preparation used the immunoSEQ multiplex PCR assay. TCRdb provides this immuneACCESS table in a form limited to in-frame rearrangements. Some clones are lacking; in checked studies, under half of them reflect an unresolved V gene, and why the rest are absent is not known. Recorded for this sample are around 240,000 clones; roughly 83% of them occurred a single time. The ten top clones hold around 7.2% of the sample. The sequenced sample consisted of peripheral blood. These receptors were collected from a woman in her forties or fifties with acute or convalescent COVID-19.

This clone was seen once. The rearrangement joins TRBV5-1 to TRBJ1-2; D perhaps matches TRBD1 (5 bases). The CDR3 has 15 amino acids. The ends were cut back, 4 bases at V and 6 bases at J, with 19 bases in the middle. Germline-derived CDR1 and CDR2 are SGHRS and YFSETQ. DNA for the CDR3: TGCGCCAGCAGCGAAGCGGGGACCGAAGCGGATGGCTACACCTTC. Its translation is CASSEAGTEADGYTF.

The J gene is TRBJ1-1, the V gene TRBV28; 8 bases map to TRBD1. The germline V gene encodes CDR1 MDHEN and CDR2 SYDVKM. This CDR3 is built from 13 residues. After removal of 4 bases from V and 7 bases from J, the junction contained 5 bases not matched to a gene. CDR3 nucleotides: TGTGCCAGCAGTTCGGGCAGGGGGCTTGAAGCTTTCTTT. Residues: CASSSGRGLEAFF.

The chain couples TRBV4-1 to TRBJ2-3; 10 bases line up with TRBD2. The germline gives CDR1 MGHRA, CDR2 YSYEKL. V trimming: 1 base; J trimming: 8 bases; junction bases outside the gene matches: 3. The CDR3 has 14 amino acids. CDR3 coding DNA: TGCGCCAGCAGCCAAGCGACTAGCGGGCTTACGCAGTATTTT. This codes for CASSQATSGLTQYF.

The rearrangement links TRBV24-1 to TRBJ1-1; 8 bases are a match to TRBD1. J was trimmed by 6 bases and V by 4 bases; bases with no gene match: 6. The CDR3 totals 14 residues. Germline V gives CDR1 KGHDR, CDR2 SFDVKD. The CDR3 sequence: CATSDLDRDPEAFF. The CDR3 region has the DNA TGTGCCACCAGTGACCTGGACAGGGATCCTGAAGCTTTCTTT.

Notes on this clone: The sample carries other DNA sequences with the same CDR3. This sequence joins TRBV19 and TRBJ1-5; D may be TRBD1 (5 bases). The CDR3 has 14 residues. Germline CDR1 reads LNHDA; CDR2 reads SQIVND (reference sequence). V was cut by 4 bases and J by 6 bases, with 13 bases left in between. CDR3 loop: CASSTQGSGQPQHF. DNA of the CDR3: TGTGCCAGTAGTACTCAGGGATCTGGTCAGCCCCAGCATTTT.

In this sample, this clone turned up once. The V and J genes are TRBV28 and TRBJ2-7, with 8 bases fitting TRBD2. The CDR3 extends over 13 amino acids. The trim removed 7 bases at V and 5 bases at J, leaving 7 bases unmatched. Germline V gene data show CDR1 as MDHEN and CDR2 as SYDVKM. The CDR3 region is CASTGGRRDEQYF. The CDR3 DNA is TGTGCCAGCACGGGAGGGCGTAGGGACGAGCAGTACTTC. The whole variable domain, remainder taken from reference TRBV28 and TRBJ2-7, is DVKVTQSSRYLVKRTGEKVFLECVQDMDHENMFWYRQDPGLGLRLIYFSYDVKMKEKGDIPEGYSVSREKKERFSLILESASTNQTSMYLCASTGGRRDEQYFGPGTRLTVT.

The CDR3 DNA follows: TGTGCCAGCAGCCAAGATTGGCGGGACAGGCCGTTCTTC. Its translation is CASSQDWRDRPFF. This chain links TRBV4-2 with TRBJ2-1; 8 bases map to TRBD1. The CDR3 runs to 13 residues. V lost 0 bases to trimming and J lost 15 bases; unmatched junction nucleotides: 7. Germline V gene data show CDR1 as LGHNA and CDR2 as YNFKEQ.

V usage is TRBV12-5 and J usage is TRBJ2-2; 7 nucleotides match TRBD2. The CDR3 runs 17 residues. Losses at the gene ends were 0 bases for V and 4 bases for J; bases not matched to a gene: 8. From germline, CDR1 is LGHNT and CDR2 FRNRAP. The CDR3 nucleotides read TGTGCTAGTGGTTTGGTAACACGGGAGGCGGGCACCGGGGAGCTGTTTTTT. Translated, it gives CASGLVTREAGTGELFF.

This sequence joins TRBV2 and TRBJ1-1, with D maybe TRBD1 (5 bases). The CDR3 spans 14 residues. V dropped 6 bases and J dropped 0 bases, with 11 bases sitting between them. Germline CDR1 is SNHLY and CDR2 is FYNNEI. The chain's CDR3 is CASRGTDMNTEAFF. The CDR3, as DNA: TGTGCCAGCAGGGGCACGGACATGAACACTGAAGCTTTCTTT.

V and J are TRBV7-2 and TRBJ1-3; a weak D match, TRBD1 (6 bases). From germline, CDR1 is SGHTA and CDR2 FQGNSA. V was clipped by 10 bases and J by 0 bases, with 16 bases between them. The CDR3 is 15 amino acids. Here the CDR3 reads CATEQGSRSGNTIYF. The DNA for the CDR3 is TGTGCCACCGAACAGGGTTCGCGCTCTGGAAACACCATATATTTT.

A remark on this clone: Other DNA variants within this sample encode the same CDR3. CDR3 loop: CASSVGLAGDEQFF. The CDR3 nucleotides are TGTGCCAGCAGCGTAGGTCTAGCGGGAGATGAGCAGTTCTTC. The chain uses TRBV9 and TRBJ2-1, with 10 bases matching TRBD2. Germline values: CDR1 SGDLS, CDR2 YYNGEE. V shed 0 bases, J shed 8 bases, and the junction held 2 bases outside the gene matches. CDR3 length equals 14 residues. Full variable domain (remainder filled in from reference TRBV9 and TRBJ2-1): DSGVTQTPKHLITATGQRVTLRCSPRSGDLSVYWYQQSLDQGLQFLIQYYNGEERAKGNILERFSAQQFPDLHSELNLSSLELGDSALYFCASSVGLAGDEQFFGPGTRLTVL.

The CDR3 spells CAIVPSGRMNTEAFF. CDR3 nucleotides: TGTGCCATCGTACCCAGTGGGAGGATGAACACTGAAGCTTTCTTT. The rearrangement links TRBV10-3 to TRBJ1-1; unclear D gene. Trimming took 8 bases from V and 0 from J, leaving 16 bases between them. The CDR3 runs to 15 residues. The germline V gene encodes CDR1 ENHRY and CDR2 SYGVKD.

This clone was detected only a few times. This chain joins TRBV7-3 and TRBJ2-1, with TRBD2 matching over 7 bases. The J segment lost 8 bases and the V segment lost 5 bases, leaving 15 bases of the junction unmatched. Germline CDR1 is SGHTA and CDR2 is FQGTGA. The length of the CDR3 is 16 residues. This CDR3 reads CASSKRASGVVDEQFF. The CDR3 DNA reads as TGTGCCAGCAGCAAACGGGCCAGCGGGGTAGTGGATGAGCAGTTCTTC.

CDR3 in DNA: TGTGCCAGTAGTATTGGAGGGGGGGCCAACCAAGAGACCCAGTACTTC. The encoded protein is CASSIGGGANQETQYF. The J gene is TRBJ2-5, the V gene TRBV19; D may be TRBD2 (7 bases). V lost 3 bases and J 0 bases, leaving 14 bases between the germline ends. Germline assignment: CDR1 LNHDA and CDR2 SQIVND (reference sequence). This CDR3 comprises 16 residues.

The chain joins TRBV30 to TRBJ1-5; 9 bases map to TRBD1. V shed 3 bases and J 5 bases; nucleotides not matched to a gene: 5. This CDR3 region has 14 residues. Germline V gene data show CDR1 as GTSNPN and CDR2 as SVGIG (reference sequence). The CDR3, as DNA: TGTGCCTGGAGCGGGACAGGGACCTATCAGCCCCAGCATTTT. Amino acids: CAWSGTGTYQPQHF.

The V call is TRBV2, the J call TRBJ1-5, with a possible D match to TRBD1 (5 bases). The CDR3 loop spans 14 amino acids. Germline lookup yields CDR1 SNHLY and CDR2 FYNNEI. V lost 4 bases and J lost 4, with 11 bases in between. The CDR3 reads CASSARTSNQPQHF. DNA for the CDR3: TGTGCCAGCAGTGCTCGGACATCGAATCAGCCCCAGCATTTT.

The rearrangement links TRBV9 to TRBJ1-2; the D gene is possibly TRBD1 (5 bases). V lost 4 bases to trimming and J lost 2 bases, with 15 bases between them. The CDR3 has 15 residues. Germline V gene sequence: CDR1 SGDLS, CDR2 YYNGEE. The chain's CDR3 is CASSKAWTQNYGYTF. Written as DNA, the CDR3 is TGTGCCAGCAGCAAAGCCTGGACACAAAACTATGGCTACACCTTC.

CDR3 in DNA: TGTGCCAGCAGTGGGACAGGGGTTGCGCAAGAGACCCAGTACTTC. Amino acids: CASSGTGVAQETQYF. V usage is TRBV27 and J usage is TRBJ2-5; 10 nucleotides align to TRBD1. This CDR3 spans 15 amino acids. J was trimmed by 2 bases and V by 5 bases; bases with no gene match: 5. Germline V gene sequence: CDR1 MNHEY, CDR2 SMNVEV (reference sequence).

This sequence joins TRBV30 and TRBJ1-2; 7 bases are a match to TRBD1. This CDR3 region has 14 residues. The germline V gene encodes CDR1 GTSNPN and CDR2 SVGIG (reference sequence). Trimming cost V 3 bases and J 1 base; bases outside gene matches: 5. CDR3 sequence: CAWSRQGLNYGYTF. CDR3 nucleotide sequence: TGTGCCTGGAGCAGACAGGGACTTAACTATGGCTACACCTTC.

This clone has a single count. The chain joins TRBV27 to TRBJ2-2, with 7 bases lining up with TRBD2. The CDR3 has 16 residues. Per the germline V gene, CDR1 is MNHEY and CDR2 is SMNVEV (reference sequence). V shed 6 bases and J 0 bases; nucleotides not matched to a gene: 7. The CDR3, as DNA: TGTGCCAGCAGCCTCCTAGCGGACCCGAACACCGGGGAGCTGTTTTTT. Amino acid sequence: CASSLLADPNTGELFF.

This chain uses TRBV11-1 with TRBJ1-5; tentative D call: TRBD1 (5 bases). V lost 5 bases and J lost 4, with 9 bases in between. The CDR3 totals 13 residues. Germline-derived CDR1 and CDR2 are SGHAT and FQDESV (reference sequence). The CDR3 DNA is TGTGCCAGCAGCCGGGGGGGGAATCAGCCCCAGCATTTT. Translated, it gives CASSRGGNQPQHF.

The V and J genes are TRBV2 and TRBJ2-1; perhaps TRBD1 as D (5 bases). From germline, CDR1 is SNHLY and CDR2 FYNNEI. V was shortened by 6 bases and J by 4 bases, with 10 bases between the two germline ends. This CDR3 contains 13 residues. Here the CDR3 DNA reads TGTGCCAGCAGCCCAGGGCCTTACAATGAGCAGTTCTTC. Its protein is CASSPGPYNEQFF.

The rearrangement uses TRBV2 and TRBJ2-1, with 7 positions matching TRBD1. The CDR3 is made up of 15 amino acids. The trim removed 8 bases at V and 1 base at J, leaving 8 bases unmatched. Germline CDR1 and CDR2: SNHLY and FYNNEI. CDR3 in amino acids: CASLLDRVSYNEQFF. DNA of the CDR3: TGTGCCAGCCTATTAGACAGGGTATCCTACAATGAGCAGTTCTTC.

This clone has a count of ten or more. The V call is TRBV27, the J call TRBJ2-1, with unresolved D. From germline, CDR1 is MNHEY and CDR2 SMNVEV (reference sequence). The CDR3 runs 12 residues. Trimming took off 7 bases at V and 9 bases at J, with 13 bases between the two ends. Here the CDR3 reads CASIGPFFEQFF. The CDR3 bases are TGTGCCAGCATTGGCCCCTTTTTTGAGCAGTTCTTC.

CDR3 residues: CASSPLAENSPLHF. In DNA form, the CDR3 reads TGTGCCAGTAGCCCCTTGGCTGAAAATTCACCCCTCCACTTT. J is TRBJ1-6 and V is TRBV19; D not resolved. The CDR3 has 14 residues. Trimming stripped 6 bases from V and 7 bases from J, with 13 bases between. In germline, CDR1 is LNHDA, CDR2 SQIVND (reference sequence).